This record concerns one T cell receptor beta chain sequence. What antigen it recognizes has not been identified. One base away there is no much larger clone; base qualities are not given. The method was RT-PCR. Data came from an Illumina HiSeq 2500. TCRdb passed the public sequencing reads through fastp at Q25 and MiXCR, retaining productive beta sequences. Each entry is one CDR3 protein sequence, shown with its most common DNA and genes. For this sample the table gives 530,000 or so distinct CDR3 sequences, of which about 10% were detected only once. The ten largest clones represent roughly 10% of the sample. The sample originates from a study of response to subunit inactivated influenza vaccine listed by TCRdb under 2018. Describing the broader study: The study used deep quantitative T cell receptor repertoire profiling to track responses to a trivalent subunit inactivated influenza vaccine. General findings and caveats noted by the study authors: The authors suggested that each seasonal influenza vaccination may recruit only a limited number of new T cells.

The germline V gene gives CDR1 as SGHDT and CDR2 as YYEEEE. Measured from the cysteine to the phenylalanine, the CDR3 is 13 residues long. The read is trimmed to its CDR3 DNA, 39 bases read in frame from base 1. V is clipped by 4 bases and J by 5 bases, and the sequence between their germline boundaries is 11 bases long. Here the chain combines TRBV5-6 and TRBJ2-3, with the D gene uncertain. The clonotype was recovered from a middle-aged man who received an inactivated influenza vaccine. Donor details come from another sample of the same person, matched by shared clones. The specimen comprised PBMCs from blood, sampled on the day of vaccination. The CDR3 sequence is CASSRYMRDTQYF. The nucleotide sequence reads TGTGCCAGCAGCCGTTACATGCGAGATACGCAGTATTTT.